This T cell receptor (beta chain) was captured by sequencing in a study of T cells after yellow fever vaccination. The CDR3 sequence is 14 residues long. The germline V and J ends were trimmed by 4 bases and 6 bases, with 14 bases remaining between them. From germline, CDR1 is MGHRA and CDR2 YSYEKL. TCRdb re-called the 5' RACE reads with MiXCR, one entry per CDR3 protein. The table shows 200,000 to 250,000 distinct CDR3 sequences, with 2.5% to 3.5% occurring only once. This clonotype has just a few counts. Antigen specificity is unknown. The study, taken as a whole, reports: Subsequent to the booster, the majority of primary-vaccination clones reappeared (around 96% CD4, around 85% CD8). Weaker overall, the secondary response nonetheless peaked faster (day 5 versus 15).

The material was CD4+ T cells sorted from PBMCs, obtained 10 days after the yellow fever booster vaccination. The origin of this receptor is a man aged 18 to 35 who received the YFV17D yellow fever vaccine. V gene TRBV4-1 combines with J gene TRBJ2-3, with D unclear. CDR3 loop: CASSPVGKRDTQYF. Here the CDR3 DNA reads TGCGCCAGCAGCCCTGTAGGGAAAAGGGATACGCAGTATTTT.